This T cell receptor (beta chain) was identified during a study of shared clonotypes between healthy human individuals. At a deep level, the assay was run. Genomic DNA from each subset was divided evenly over several immunoSEQ plates. Original processing methods: Because ImmunoSEQ provided only junction sequences with no quality scores, the filtering differed. Profiled with immunoSEQ multiplex PCR; TCRdb holds only in-frame clones, not every one. D and trimming come from the DNA, and the V and J calls and clone size come from that table. In the table there are 2 million to 2.5 million clones, more than 80% of which are singletons. Trimming removed 8 bases from V and 7 bases from J; junction bases left unmatched: 12. The CDR3 totals 14 residues. Germline CDR1 reads MNHEY; CDR2 reads SMNVEV (reference sequence).

The source material was naive CD4+ T cells from PBMCs. Subset specified: CD45RA+ positively selected. The J gene is TRBJ2-7, the V gene TRBV27; TRBD1 matches 9 bases. The clonotype was recovered from a man younger than 35 in good health. Some clones in this sample may be carry-over from other donors' samples. CDR3 in amino acids: CASSGTGSGVEQYF. In DNA form, the CDR3 reads TGTGCCAGCTCCGGGACAGGGTCGGGTGTGGAGCAGTACTTC.